These 15 T cell receptor beta chains share one sample of origin, sequenced in a study of control samples from healthy donors and cancer patients. Sequencing was performed with immunoSEQ multiplex PCR; in TCRdb, only in-frame clones are kept and a portion is missing. In the table there are some 140,000 clones, around 90% of which are singletons. Sequenced material: blood. These receptors all stem from a young man in good health.

The rearrangement uses TRBV16 and TRBJ1-1; no firm D call. V was trimmed by 0 bases and J by 5 bases, leaving 7 bases between them. CDR3 length: 13 residues. CDR1 is KGHSY, CDR2 FQNENV, per germline. The CDR3 loop reads CASSQSWRTEAFF. CDR3 bases: TGTGCCAGCAGCCAATCGTGGAGAACTGAAGCTTTCTTT.

The chain combines TRBV6-5 with TRBJ1-2; TRBD1 agrees at 8 bases. Germline V gives CDR1 MNHEY, CDR2 SVGAGI. The CDR3 is 13 amino acids. The junction had 4 bases not matched to a gene; V was cut back by 6 bases and J by 4 bases. The DNA of the CDR3 is TGTGCCAGCAGACAGGGGGTTGGCTATGGCTACACCTTC. Protein sequence: CASRQGVGYGYTF.

The rearrangement uses TRBV15 and TRBJ2-3; 9 bases align to TRBD1. CDR3 length: 16 amino acids. V trimming: 5 bases; J trimming: 1 base; junction bases outside the gene matches: 7. The germline gives CDR1 LNHNV, CDR2 YYDKDF (reference sequence). The CDR3 sequence: CATSGGDRDGTDTQYF. The CDR3 DNA sequence: TGTGCCACCAGCGGGGGGGACAGGGATGGCACAGATACGCAGTATTTT.

V usage is TRBV6-5 and J usage is TRBJ1-2; 8 bases are shared with TRBD1. V gave up 6 bases and J gave up 6 bases; unmatched junction bases: 0. The CDR3 runs 11 residues. CDR1 MNHEY and CDR2 SVGAGI come from the germline V gene. Written as DNA, the CDR3 is TGTGCCAGCAGACAGGGGGATGGCTACACCTTC. It is translated as CASRQGDGYTF.

The chain employs TRBV6-6 and TRBJ1-1; no firm D call. Germline CDR1 MNHNY, CDR2 SVGAGI (reference sequence). The CDR3 totals 14 residues. Trimming shortened V by 0 bases and J by 6 bases, and 11 bases separated the two germline ends. CDR3 in amino acids: CASSYSGANPEAFF. The CDR3 DNA is TGTGCCAGCAGTTACTCTGGAGCCAACCCTGAAGCTTTCTTT.

The chain has TRBV5-6 and TRBJ1-2, with 7 bases lining up with TRBD1. Losses at the gene ends were 4 bases for V and 8 bases for J; bases not matched to a gene: 14. The CDR3 runs to 15 residues. The germline gives CDR1 SGHDT, CDR2 YYEEEE. The CDR3 protein is CASSPDSNRGGGYTF. The CDR3 bases are TGTGCCAGCAGCCCCGACTCAAACAGGGGCGGGGGCTACACCTTC.

The genes are TRBV15 and TRBJ2-1; 9 positions agree with TRBD1. The V gene's germline CDR1 is LNHNV and CDR2 YYDKDF (reference sequence). Germline trimming cut 5 bases from V and 8 bases from J; bases unmatched to any gene: 10. The CDR3 loop spans 15 amino acids. The CDR3 sequence: CATSVTGTGYDEQFF. In DNA, the CDR3 is TGTGCCACCAGCGTCACCGGGACAGGGTACGATGAGCAGTTCTTC.

The count of this clone is one. The chain employs TRBV19 and TRBJ2-7; TRBD1 matches 8 bases. The V and J ends lost 7 bases and 2 bases, in that order; junction bases with no gene match: 10. Germline lookup yields CDR1 LNHDA and CDR2 SQIVND (reference sequence). The CDR3 has 15 amino acids. CDR3 in amino acids: CASTSGTGITYEQYF. CDR3 in DNA: TGTGCCAGTACCTCCGGGACAGGCATTACCTACGAGCAGTACTTC.

The chain joins TRBV2 to TRBJ2-7; tentatively, D is TRBD1 (5 bases). Germline-derived CDR1 and CDR2 are SNHLY and FYNNEI. CDR3 length: 13 amino acids. Trimming cost V 8 bases and J 2 bases, with 13 bases left between them. The CDR3 reads CASSLWGTYEQYF. For the CDR3, the DNA is TGTGCCAGCTCTCTTTGGGGCACCTACGAGCAGTACTTC.

V is TRBV11-2 and J is TRBJ2-1; D may correspond to TRBD1 or TRBD2 (6 bases each). The CDR3 contains 15 residues. Trimming shortened V by 0 bases and J by 4 bases, and 10 bases separated the two germline ends. The germline CDR1 and CDR2 sequences are SGHAT and FQNNGV. CDR3 amino acids: CASSLEGAGYNEQFF. CDR3 bases: TGTGCCAGCAGCTTAGAGGGGGCGGGGTACAATGAGCAGTTCTTC.

The J gene is TRBJ1-5, the V gene TRBV5-8; 10 bases are a match to TRBD1. J lost 0 bases, V lost 4 bases, and 4 bases had no gene match. Germline V gene sequence: CDR1 SGHTS, CDR2 YDEGEE. The CDR3 is made up of 16 amino acids. The CDR3 reads CASSTGTGVSNQPQHF. The CDR3 bases are TGTGCCAGCAGCACAGGGACAGGGGTTAGCAATCAGCCCCAGCATTTT.

This clone was observed once. V is TRBV5-1 and J is TRBJ1-6; TRBD1 matches 9 bases. The germline gives CDR1 SGHRS, CDR2 YFSETQ. The CDR3 consists of 14 residues. V shed 4 bases and J 7 bases; nucleotides not matched to a gene: 3. The chain's CDR3 is CASSGQGKNSPLHF. The CDR3 DNA is TGCGCCAGCAGCGGACAGGGGAAAAATTCACCCCTCCACTTT.

The gene calls are TRBV7-3 and TRBJ1-5; D gene uncertain. Germline V gene sequence: CDR1 SGHTA, CDR2 FQGTGA. The CDR3 covers 18 residues. Between the trimmed V and J ends, which lost 3 bases and 5 bases, there was a span of 23 bases. The CDR3 DNA follows: TGTGCCAGCAGCTTGGATAAGACTTCTCTAAACTTCTATCAGCCCCAGCATTTT. This encodes CASSLDKTSLNFYQPQHF.

The chain combines TRBV6-2 or TRBV6-3 with TRBJ2-1, with a possible D match to TRBD2 (6 bases). Germline CDR1 is MNHEY and CDR2 is SVGEGT. V dropped 2 bases and J dropped 8 bases, with 19 bases sitting between them. This CDR3 is 16 amino acids long. The CDR3 coding sequence is TGTGCCAGCAGTTACCGCCCAGCGGGTGGTAGGGATGAGCAGTTCTTC. It specifies CASSYRPAGGRDEQFF.

The chain employs TRBV7-9 and TRBJ1-1, with TRBD1 identical over 8 bases. V lost 6 bases and J lost 2; bases outside the gene matches: 8. The CDR3 totals 15 residues. CDR1 and CDR2 (germline): SEHNR, FQNEAQ (reference sequence). CDR3 sequence reads: CASRLTGTGNTEAFF. The CDR3 nucleotides read TGTGCCAGCAGATTGACCGGGACAGGTAACACTGAAGCTTTCTTT.